Included here is one T cell receptor (beta chain) sequence, with context. This record comes from a study of T cell changes during pregnancy in multiple sclerosis. Measured with immunoSEQ multiplex PCR; TCRdb has only the in-frame clones, and not every one. This sample has tens of thousands of clones, with 91% found just once. CDR3 length equals 15 residues. Trimming removed 3 bases at V and 7 bases at J, with 18 bases between. Per germline, CDR1 SGHVS and CDR2 FQNEAQ. The chain links TRBV7-8 to TRBJ1-2; D not certain. The sample consisted of CD4+ T cells from peripheral blood mononuclear cells, taken before pregnancy. The source is a female donor with multiple sclerosis, enrolled in a pregnancy study. CDR3 sequence reads: CASSFGGSVFRGYTF. CDR3 DNA: TGTGCCAGCAGCTTCGGAGGGTCAGTTTTTCGTGGCTACACCTTC.